These 9 T cell receptor beta chains were sequenced from one sample in a study of CD8+ T cells in alopecia areata. As the sequencing template, cDNA was produced by extracting RNA and reverse transcribing it. Using immunoSEQ multiplex PCR, the repertoire was profiled, and TCRdb retains in-frame clones only, with some absent. The sample shows 85,000 to 110,000 clones, roughly 53% of them seen only once. Sequencing was performed on CD4+ T cells sorted from blood. Receptors were obtained from a human donor in good health.

The rearrangement joins TRBV6-1 to TRBJ1-1; weak D call: TRBD1 (6 bases). V gave up 7 bases and J gave up 4 bases, with 16 bases separating them. The CDR3 has 14 amino acids. The germline CDR1 and CDR2 sequences are MNHNS and SASEGT. The CDR3 nucleotides read TGTGCCAGCACCGATGGGGGGCGGTCCACTGAAGCTTTCTTT. It codes for CASTDGGRSTEAFF.

The J gene is TRBJ1-1, the V gene TRBV20-1; D gene uncertain. Per germline, CDR1 DFQATT and CDR2 SNEGSKA (reference sequence). The V and J ends lost 7 bases and 3 bases respectively, with 9 bases between them. This CDR3 spans 11 amino acids. The CDR3 region has the DNA TGCAGTGTCAACCCCTACACTGAAGCTTTCTTT. It yields the protein CSVNPYTEAFF.

Only a few counts were recorded for this clone. The chain is built from TRBV29-1 and TRBJ1-2; D is uncertain. This CDR3 spans 12 amino acids. Germline V gives CDR1 SQVTM, CDR2 ANQGSEA. V was trimmed by 7 bases and J by 1 base, leaving 10 bases between them. The CDR3 bases are TGCAGCGCCTTACGAGATAACTATGGCTACACCTTC. This codes for CSALRDNYGYTF.

The table lists this clone with a few counts. J is TRBJ2-2 and V is TRBV19, with D uncertain. The CDR3 is 13 residues long. The V gene lost 6 bases and the J gene lost 4 bases, with 9 bases spanning the gap. Germline assignment: CDR1 LNHDA and CDR2 SQIVND (reference sequence). CDR3 protein: CASRTPVTGELFF. The CDR3, as DNA: TGTGCCAGTAGGACACCAGTCACCGGGGAGCTGTTTTTT.

This rearrangement joins TRBV7-2 to TRBJ2-3; 8 bases are shared with TRBD1. Germline V gene sequence: CDR1 SGHTA, CDR2 FQGNSA. CDR3 length equals 16 residues. The trim removed 6 bases at V and 2 bases at J, leaving 10 bases unmatched. The CDR3, as DNA: TGTGCCAGCAGAGGAAGCGGACAGGGCTTCACAGATACGCAGTATTTT. Its protein product is CASRGSGQGFTDTQYF.

The chain is built from TRBV7-2 and TRBJ2-3, with 9 positions matching TRBD2. CDR3 length: 17 amino acids. Germline trimming cut 1 base from V and 4 bases from J; bases unmatched to any gene: 9. Germline CDR1 is SGHTA and CDR2 is FQGNSA. CDR3 nucleotides: TGTGCCAGCAGCTTAGGCGCGATAGCGGGGGTCCCAGATACGCAGTATTTT. Protein: CASSLGAIAGVPDTQYF.

The table lists this clone with a few counts. V is TRBV2 and J is TRBJ1-6; the D gene is possibly TRBD1 (6 bases). Trimming shortened V by 5 bases and J by 5 bases, and 10 bases separated the two germline ends. The CDR3 has 14 amino acids. Germline CDR1 is SNHLY and CDR2 is FYNNEI. The chain's CDR3 is CASSSNRDNSPLHF. The CDR3 DNA is TGTGCCAGCAGTTCCAACAGGGATAATTCACCCCTCCACTTT.

This rearrangement joins TRBV7-2 to TRBJ1-2, with a possible D match to TRBD1 (6 bases). V lost 5 bases, J lost 4 bases, and 20 bases lay in between. This CDR3 contains 16 residues. The germline CDR1 and CDR2 sequences are SGHTA and FQGNSA. The CDR3 DNA is TGTGCCAGCAGCCCCTGGGTCTACAGGGAAGCCTATGGCTACACCTTC. Translating it yields CASSPWVYREAYGYTF.

This sequence joins TRBV4-1 and TRBJ1-5; D call uncertain. Looked up from germline, CDR1 is MGHRA and CDR2 is YSYEKL. The CDR3 has 14 residues. Deletions cut 0 bases from V and 6 bases from J, with 9 bases between. CDR3 sequence (DNA): TGCGCCAGCAGCCAAGATTGGATGGGTCAGCCCCAGCATTTT. Its translation is CASSQDWMGQPQHF.